This TCR beta chain was captured by sequencing in a study of cytomegalovirus exposure and HLA in healthy donors. Study conclusions and caveats: More than 15,000 TCR beta sequences were associated with HLA alleles at 0.05 false discovery rate in a later analysis.

With respect to this clone: The antigen remains undetermined.

PCR involved 60 Vbeta and 13 Jbeta primers. Data came from immunoSEQ multiplex PCR; TCRdb stores just in-frame clones and leaves some out. Among 95,000 to 150,000 clones listed, about 9.4% were seen once. Trimming shortened V by 7 bases and J by 0 bases, and 13 bases separated the two germline ends. Germline values: CDR1 SQVTM, CDR2 ANQGSEA. CDR3 length: 13 amino acids. The specimen sequenced was PBMCs. The sequence derives from a woman aged 40 to 49 in good health and CMV-seropositive. The chain uses TRBV29-1 and TRBJ2-7; a weak D match, TRBD2 (5 bases). CDR3: CSAMEESSYEQYF. CDR3 DNA: TGCAGCGCCATGGAGGAGAGCTCCTACGAGCAGTACTTC.